This T cell receptor beta chain was observed in a study of OX40 agonist ivuxolimab in advanced cancers. From germline, CDR1 is MNHEY and CDR2 SMNVEV (reference sequence). The ends lost 5 bases at V and 5 bases at J; junction bases unmatched: 3. This CDR3 spans 15 amino acids. In regard to this clone: Other nucleotide sequences in the sample specify the same CDR3.

Produced via immunoSEQ multiplex PCR; TCRdb's table is partial and in-frame only. The sample has tens of thousands of clones, roughly 94% seen once; the top ten hold roughly 9.6%. The chain couples TRBV27 to TRBJ2-1, with 13 positions matching TRBD2. The source is an adult with an advanced solid tumor such as melanoma, head and neck, liver or kidney cancer. This material consisted of CD4+ or CD8+ T cells sorted from blood, taken in a trial of the OX40 agonist ivuxolimab. CDR3 nucleotide sequence: TGTGCCAGCAGTCTCGGGACTAGCGGGAACAATGAGCAGTTCTTC. The encoded protein is CASSLGTSGNNEQFF.